These T cell receptor beta chains were read from a single sample in a study of T cell repertoires in cytomegalovirus infection. TCRdb analysed the reads with MiXCR anew, one entry per CDR3 protein. This sample has around 740,000 distinct CDR3 sequences; 35% to 45% occur once, and the top ten carry around 3%. Specimen: PBMCs. Receptors originate from a human donor in good health (CMV status not recorded). Some clones in this sample may be carry-over from other donors' samples. Both conserved end residues are part of each CDR3. The order of the fields is CDR3 protein, CDR3 DNA, clone size, V gene, D gene, J gene. D genes are given only for firm matches. For some rows the clone size is stated as once, few or many, or as a class when expanded; others skip it.

cdr3_aa: CASSLEQLSNQPQHF
cdr3_nt: TGTGCCAGCAGTTTGGAGCAGTTAAGCAATCAGCCCCAGCATTTT
clone_size: -
v_call: TRBV28
d_call: -
j_call: TRBJ1-5

cdr3_aa: CASSPSAGVYSYEQYF
cdr3_nt: TGTGCCAGCAGTCCTTCAGCGGGAGTGTATTCCTACGAGCAGTACTTC
clone_size: few
v_call: TRBV27
d_call: TRBD2
j_call: TRBJ2-7

cdr3_aa: CASSFTAQDEETQYF
cdr3_nt: TGTGCCAGCAGTTTTACCGCGCAGGACGAAGAGACCCAGTACTTC
clone_size: -
v_call: TRBV28
d_call: -
j_call: TRBJ2-5

cdr3_aa: CASSPRVVENTEAFF
cdr3_nt: TGTGCCAGCTCACCACGGGTCGTCGAGAACACTGAAGCTTTCTTT
clone_size: -
v_call: TRBV18
d_call: -
j_call: TRBJ1-1

cdr3_aa: CASSGDRGQAFF
cdr3_nt: TGTGCCAGCAGTGGTGACAGGGGGCAGGCTTTCTTT
clone_size: -
v_call: TRBV25-1
d_call: TRBD1
j_call: TRBJ1-1

cdr3_aa: CASSLVGDPVGEQYF
cdr3_nt: TGTGCCAGCAGCTTAGTCGGGGACCCGGTCGGCGAGCAGTACTTC
clone_size: -
v_call: TRBV11-2
d_call: -
j_call: TRBJ2-7

cdr3_aa: CASSLNTGTSREETQYF
cdr3_nt: TGTGCCAGCAGTTTAAATACCGGGACATCTAGGGAAGAGACCCAGTACTTC
clone_size: few
v_call: TRBV28
d_call: -
j_call: TRBJ2-5

cdr3_aa: CASSFGARGRETQYF
cdr3_nt: TGTGCCAGCAGTTTTGGGGCGAGGGGGCGAGAGACCCAGTACTTC
clone_size: many
v_call: TRBV27
d_call: TRBD1
j_call: TRBJ2-5

cdr3_aa: CASSQREINQPQHF
cdr3_nt: TGCGCCAGCAGCCAAAGAGAAATCAATCAGCCCCAGCATTTT
clone_size: many
v_call: TRBV4-1
d_call: -
j_call: TRBJ1-5

cdr3_aa: CASSYGVSGGQETQYF
cdr3_nt: TGTGCCAGCAGTTACGGGGTATCGGGAGGACAAGAGACCCAGTACTTC
clone_size: -
v_call: TRBV27
d_call: TRBD2
j_call: TRBJ2-5

cdr3_aa: CASSLPGPGTGTGGYTF
cdr3_nt: TGTGCCAGCAGCTTACCGGGTCCCGGGACAGGGACGGGTGGCTACACCTTC
clone_size: -
v_call: TRBV5-4
d_call: TRBD1
j_call: TRBJ1-2

cdr3_aa: CASSIRTEVTF
cdr3_nt: TGTGCCAGCAGTATTCGGACAGAGGTCACCTTC
clone_size: few
v_call: TRBV6-1
d_call: -
j_call: TRBJ1-2

cdr3_aa: CASSYSWRESYEQYF
cdr3_nt: TGTGCCAGCAGTTACTCGTGGCGGGAGAGCTACGAGCAGTACTTC
clone_size: -
v_call: TRBV6-5
d_call: TRBD2
j_call: TRBJ2-7

cdr3_aa: CASMETGWGDQPQHF
cdr3_nt: TGTGCCAGCATGGAAACAGGGTGGGGGGATCAGCCCCAGCATTTT
clone_size: -
v_call: TRBV2
d_call: -
j_call: TRBJ1-5

cdr3_aa: CASSEGISDSYEQYF
cdr3_nt: TGTGCCAGCAGTGAAGGCATTTCGGACTCCTACGAGCAGTACTTC
clone_size: -
v_call: TRBV6-1
d_call: -
j_call: TRBJ2-7

cdr3_aa: CASSLWSDGMNTEAFF
cdr3_nt: TGTGCCAGCAGCTTATGGTCTGACGGCATGAACACTGAAGCTTTCTTT
clone_size: few
v_call: TRBV7-8
d_call: -
j_call: TRBJ1-1

cdr3_aa: CASSRDILDGYTF
cdr3_nt: TGTGCCAGCAGCCGGGACATACTCGATGGCTACACCTTC
clone_size: few
v_call: TRBV7-2
d_call: -
j_call: TRBJ1-2